Sequencing of this T cell receptor (beta chain) was carried out in a study of beta chain features in type 1 diabetes. Study-level results: Insertion counts at VDJ junctions were lower in type 1 diabetes patients, who also showed more deletions there. All four CD4+ subsets from Type 1 diabetes patients carried moderately but significantly shorter TCRB CDR3s.

The CDR3 spans 13 residues. Germline V gene sequence: CDR1 SQVTM, CDR2 ANQGSEA. The J segment lost 0 bases and the V segment lost 5 bases, leaving 2 bases of the junction unmatched. Reverse transcription of all isolated RNA meant that expressed TCRB transcripts were sequenced. Assay: immunoSEQ multiplex PCR; the TCRdb copy retains only in-frame clones and omits some. The sample contains under 400,000 clones, roughly 12% of which appear only once. For this clone: Its antigen is unknown.

The sequence was collected from a young man in good health. The sequencing sample was made of naive CD4+ T cells from blood. V is TRBV29-1 and J is TRBJ2-7; 9 bases map to TRBD2. The CDR3 nucleotides are TGCAGCGTTAAGCGGGGGGTCTCCTACGAGCAGTACTTC. Residues: CSVKRGVSYEQYF.